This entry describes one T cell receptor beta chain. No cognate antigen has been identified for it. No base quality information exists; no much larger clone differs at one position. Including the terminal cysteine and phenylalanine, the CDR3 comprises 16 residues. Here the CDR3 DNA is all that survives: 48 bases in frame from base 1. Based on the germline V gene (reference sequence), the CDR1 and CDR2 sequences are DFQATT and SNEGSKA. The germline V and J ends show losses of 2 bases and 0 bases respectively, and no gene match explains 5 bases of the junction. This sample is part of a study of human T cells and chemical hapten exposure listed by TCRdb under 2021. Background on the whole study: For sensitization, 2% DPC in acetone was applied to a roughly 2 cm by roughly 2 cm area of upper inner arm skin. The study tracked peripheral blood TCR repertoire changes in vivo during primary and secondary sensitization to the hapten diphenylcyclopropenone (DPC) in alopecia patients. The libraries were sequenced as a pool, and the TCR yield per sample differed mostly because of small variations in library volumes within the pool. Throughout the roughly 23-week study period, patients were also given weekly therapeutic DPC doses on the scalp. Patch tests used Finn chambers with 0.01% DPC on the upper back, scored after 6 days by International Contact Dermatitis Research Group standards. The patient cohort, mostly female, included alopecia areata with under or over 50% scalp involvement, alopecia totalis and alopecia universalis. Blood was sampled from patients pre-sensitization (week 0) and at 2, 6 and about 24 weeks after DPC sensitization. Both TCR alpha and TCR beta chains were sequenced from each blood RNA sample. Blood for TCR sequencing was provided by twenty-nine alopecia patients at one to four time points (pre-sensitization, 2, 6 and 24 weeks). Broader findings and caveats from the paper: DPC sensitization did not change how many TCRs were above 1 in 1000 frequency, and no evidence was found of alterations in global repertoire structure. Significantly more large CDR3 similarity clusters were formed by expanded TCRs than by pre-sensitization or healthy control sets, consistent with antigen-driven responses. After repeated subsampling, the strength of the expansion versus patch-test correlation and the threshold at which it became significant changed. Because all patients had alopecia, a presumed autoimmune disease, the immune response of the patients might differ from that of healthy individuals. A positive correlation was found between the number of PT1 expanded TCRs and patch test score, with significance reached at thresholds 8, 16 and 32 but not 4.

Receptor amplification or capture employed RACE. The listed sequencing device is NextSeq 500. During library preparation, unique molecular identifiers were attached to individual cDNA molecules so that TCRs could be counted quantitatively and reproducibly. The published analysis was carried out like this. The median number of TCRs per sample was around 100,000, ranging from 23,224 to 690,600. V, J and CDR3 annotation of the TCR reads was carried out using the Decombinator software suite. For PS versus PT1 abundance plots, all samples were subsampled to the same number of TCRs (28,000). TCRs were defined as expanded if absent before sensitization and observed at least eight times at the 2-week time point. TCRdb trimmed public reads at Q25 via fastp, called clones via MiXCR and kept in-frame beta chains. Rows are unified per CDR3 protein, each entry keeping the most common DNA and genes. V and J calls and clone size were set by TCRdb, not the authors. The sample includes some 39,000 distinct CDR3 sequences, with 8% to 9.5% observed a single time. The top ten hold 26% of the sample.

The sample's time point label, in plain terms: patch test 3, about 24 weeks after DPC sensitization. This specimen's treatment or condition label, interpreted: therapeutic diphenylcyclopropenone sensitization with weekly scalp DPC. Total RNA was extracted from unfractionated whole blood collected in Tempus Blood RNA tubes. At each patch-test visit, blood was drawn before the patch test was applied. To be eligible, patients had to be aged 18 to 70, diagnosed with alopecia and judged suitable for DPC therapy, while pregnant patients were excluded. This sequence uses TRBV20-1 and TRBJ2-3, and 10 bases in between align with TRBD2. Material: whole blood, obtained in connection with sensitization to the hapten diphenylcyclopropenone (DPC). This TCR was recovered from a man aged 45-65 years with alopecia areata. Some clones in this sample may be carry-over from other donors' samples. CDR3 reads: CSARRTSGISTDTQYF. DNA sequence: TGCAGTGCTAGACGTACTAGCGGGATCAGCACAGATACGCAGTATTTT.